A single sample is the source of the 20 T cell receptor beta chains below, sequenced in a study of PD-L1 blockade in urothelial cancer. Using immunoSEQ multiplex PCR, the repertoire was profiled, and TCRdb retains in-frame clones only, with some absent. This table holds 85,000 to 100,000 clones, 90% found once. The sample consisted of PBMCs, taken around atezolizumab (anti-PD-L1) treatment. These receptors all stem from a man between 60 and 70 years old with urothelial cancer.

The chain links TRBV7-9 to TRBJ2-1; 11 nucleotides agree with TRBD2. The germline V gene encodes CDR1 SEHNR and CDR2 FQNEAQ (reference sequence). After removal of 1 base from V and 8 bases from J, the junction contained 4 bases not matched to a gene. The CDR3 totals 15 residues. Here the CDR3 DNA reads TGTGCCAGCAGCTTAGTTAGCGGGGGGGTCTATGAGCAGTTCTTC. Translating it yields CASSLVSGGVYEQFF.

The rearrangement joins TRBV19 to TRBJ1-5, with 8 bases lining up with TRBD1. Germline V lookup: CDR1 LNHDA, CDR2 SQIVND (reference sequence). The trim removed 10 bases at V and 5 bases at J, leaving 19 bases unmatched. This CDR3 has 17 amino acids. This CDR3 reads CATQKALGQGVHQPQHF. CDR3 nucleotides: TGTGCCACACAGAAAGCCCTAGGACAGGGAGTCCATCAGCCCCAGCATTTT.

V is TRBV18 and J is TRBJ2-1; 11 positions match TRBD2. V gave up 6 bases and J gave up 7 bases; unmatched junction bases: 8. CDR1 and CDR2 (germline): KGHSH, LQKENI. The CDR3 contains 15 residues. CDR3 sequence reads: CASSPLAGGLNEQFF. CDR3 DNA: TGTGCCAGCTCTCCTCTAGCGGGGGGTCTAAATGAGCAGTTCTTC.

The V call is TRBV2, the J call TRBJ2-7; 8 bases match TRBD1. The CDR3 contains 14 residues. CDR1 and CDR2 (germline): SNHLY, FYNNEI. V lost 2 bases, J lost 4 bases, and 4 bases stayed unmatched. CDR3: CASSEQGAGYEQYF. In nucleotides, the CDR3 is TGTGCCAGCAGTGAACAGGGGGCGGGTTACGAGCAGTACTTC.

The chain employs TRBV6-1 and TRBJ1-5; D ambiguous. The germline gives CDR1 MNHNS, CDR2 SASEGT. This CDR3 comprises 16 residues. V gave up 2 bases and J gave up 0 bases, with 11 bases separating them. For the CDR3, the DNA is TGTGCCAGCAGTGAATGGTCGCGGAATAGCAATCAGCCCCAGCATTTT. It specifies CASSEWSRNSNQPQHF.

V and J are TRBV2 and TRBJ2-2; D not certain. There are 15 residues in the CDR3. Per the germline V gene, CDR1 is SNHLY and CDR2 is FYNNEI. The V and J ends lost 5 bases and 5 bases respectively, with 15 bases between them. The CDR3 spells CASSSYYTDTGELFF. The CDR3 DNA sequence: TGTGCCAGCAGTTCCTACTACACTGATACCGGGGAGCTGTTTTTT.

The chain has TRBV28 and TRBJ1-1; tentatively, D is TRBD1 (5 bases). The CDR3 is 14 residues long. Between the trimmed V and J ends, which lost 8 bases and 2 bases, there was a span of 15 bases. Germline V gene sequence: CDR1 MDHEN, CDR2 SYDVKM. CDR3 in amino acids: CASGPRDPNTEAFF. Here the CDR3 DNA reads TGTGCCAGCGGCCCGCGGGACCCTAACACTGAAGCTTTCTTT.

The chain carries TRBV4-1 and TRBJ1-5; 9 bases map to TRBD1. V lost 8 bases and J lost 4; bases outside the gene matches: 9. Germline-derived CDR1 and CDR2 are MGHRA and YSYEKL. The CDR3 is 15 residues long. In nucleotides, the CDR3 is TGCGCCAGCTCGAAATGGGGACAGGGAAATCAGCCCCAGCATTTT. Translated: CASSKWGQGNQPQHF.

This clone was recorded only once. This chain links TRBV9 with TRBJ1-3, with D possibly TRBD1 on 6 matching bases. Germline values: CDR1 SGDLS, CDR2 YYNGEE. The CDR3 consists of 16 residues. V was shortened by 4 bases and J by 2 bases, with 16 bases between the two germline ends. Here the CDR3 reads CASSSYRVSAGNTIYF. CDR3 in DNA: TGTGCCAGCAGCTCTTACAGGGTATCCGCTGGAAACACCATATATTTT. The full variable domain, rest sourced from reference TRBV9 and TRBJ1-3, is DSGVTQTPKHLITATGQRVTLRCSPRSGDLSVYWYQQSLDQGLQFLIQYYNGEERAKGNILERFSAQQFPDLHSELNLSSLELGDSALYFCASSSYRVSAGNTIYFGEGSWLTVV.

The rearrangement joins TRBV28 to TRBJ1-3, with D maybe TRBD1 (6 bases). Looked up from germline, CDR1 is MDHEN and CDR2 is SYDVKM. Trimming left V 2 bases short and J 3 bases short, with 11 bases between. The CDR3 consists of 15 residues. The CDR3 DNA reads as TGTGCCAGCAGTTTAGGACAGAGAATTGGAAACACCATATATTTT. Amino acid sequence: CASSLGQRIGNTIYF.

The chain combines TRBV6-5 with TRBJ2-7; 7 positions match TRBD2. V lost 8 bases, J lost 3 bases, and 7 bases stayed unmatched. The CDR3 loop spans 13 amino acids. Germline CDR1 is MNHEY and CDR2 is SVGAGI. CDR3 in DNA: TGTGCCAGCGGTCAGCGGGGACGCTACGAGCAGTACTTC. It codes for CASGQRGRYEQYF.

The chain combines TRBV15 with TRBJ1-2, with a tentative D call TRBD1 (5 bases). Germline V gives CDR1 LNHNV, CDR2 YYDKDF (reference sequence). This CDR3 comprises 14 residues. Trimming pared 0 bases from V and 4 bases from J, leaving 9 bases between. CDR3 DNA: TGTGCCACCAGCAGAGACGGAGGGACCTATGGCTACACCTTC. Protein: CATSRDGGTYGYTF.

The chain carries TRBV27 and TRBJ2-2; tentative D call: TRBD1 (6 bases). This CDR3 contains 15 residues. CDR1 and CDR2 from the germline V gene are MNHEY and SMNVEV (reference sequence). The V gene lost 5 bases and the J gene lost 1 base, with 11 bases spanning the gap. The CDR3 DNA reads as TGTGCCAGCAGTCAACAGGGCCGGAACACCGGGGAGCTGTTTTTT. This codes for CASSQQGRNTGELFF.

V usage is TRBV6-1 and J usage is TRBJ1-1, with D tentatively TRBD1 (6 bases). Deletions cut 2 bases from V and 8 bases from J, with 12 bases between. Germline loops: CDR1 MNHNS, CDR2 SASEGT. This CDR3 has 13 amino acids. The CDR3: CASSERGGAEAFF. The CDR3 coding sequence is TGTGCCAGCAGTGAAAGGGGGGGGGCAGAAGCTTTCTTT.

This sequence joins TRBV30 and TRBJ2-5; 15 bases are shared with TRBD2. The V segment lost 2 bases and the J segment 5 bases; nucleotides outside the gene matches: 9. The V gene's germline CDR1 is GTSNPN and CDR2 SVGIG (reference sequence). There are 17 residues in the CDR3. Here the CDR3 reads CAWSPGLAGGGGETQYF. CDR3 sequence (DNA): TGTGCCTGGAGTCCGGGACTAGCGGGAGGTGGGGGGGAGACCCAGTACTTC.

This rearrangement joins TRBV5-4 to TRBJ2-1; the match to TRBD1 covers 9 bases. This CDR3 comprises 16 residues. With 2 bases clipped from V and 5 bases from J, the junction kept 8 bases outside the gene matches. Looked up from germline, CDR1 is SGHNT and CDR2 is YYREEE (reference sequence). CDR3 region: CASSFATGGGHNEQFF. CDR3 DNA: TGTGCCAGCAGCTTCGCCACAGGGGGCGGCCACAATGAGCAGTTCTTC.

This clone was detected once. This sequence joins TRBV11-2 and TRBJ2-3; 7 nucleotides match TRBD1. CDR1 and CDR2 from the germline V gene are SGHAT and FQNNGV. V gave up 5 bases and J gave up 7 bases; unmatched junction bases: 9. The CDR3 is made up of 14 amino acids. The CDR3 region has the DNA TGTGCCAGCAGCCCCCGACAGGGACGAAATACGCAGTATTTT. Translation: CASSPRQGRNTQYF.

The chain joins TRBV7-2 to TRBJ2-7; TRBD2 agrees at 11 bases. The CDR3 runs to 14 residues. V trimming: 2 bases; J trimming: 6 bases; junction bases outside the gene matches: 3. Germline loops: CDR1 SGHTA, CDR2 FQGNSA. This CDR3 is CASSLLAGGVEQYF. The CDR3, as DNA: TGTGCCAGCAGCTTACTAGCGGGGGGAGTCGAGCAGTACTTC. The complete variable domain, with remaining parts taken from reference TRBV7-2 and TRBJ2-7, reads GAGVSQSPSNKVTEKGKDVELRCDPISGHTALYWYRQSLGQGLEFLIYFQGNSAPDKSGLPSDRFSAERTGGSVSTLTIQRTQQEDSAVYLCASSLLAGGVEQYFGPGTRLTVT.

The rearrangement uses TRBV9 and TRBJ2-1; tentatively, D is TRBD2 (6 bases). Trimming left V 4 bases short and J 3 bases short, with 14 bases between. Germline V gene data show CDR1 as SGDLS and CDR2 as YYNGEE. The CDR3 is 15 residues long. As DNA, the CDR3 is TGTGCCAGCAGCCGGGGGACGGGGGACTACAATGAGCAGTTCTTC. It translates to CASSRGTGDYNEQFF.

J is TRBJ2-3 and V is TRBV29-1; perhaps TRBD2 as D (5 bases). V lost 2 bases and J lost 5, with 11 bases in between. Germline assignment: CDR1 SQVTM and CDR2 ANQGSEA. CDR3 length: 13 amino acids. CDR3 coding DNA: TGCAGCGTTGAAACTCCAGGACTAGATACGCAGTATTTT. This translates into CSVETPGLDTQYF.